The 9 T cell receptor beta chains in this list originate from one sample, sequenced in a study of radiation and T cells in renal cell carcinoma. Assay: immunoSEQ multiplex PCR; the TCRdb copy retains only in-frame clones and omits some. The sample includes fewer than 55,000 clones, about 80% of them seen just once. Indicated time point: blood 2 weeks post-SBRT. As to treatment: 15 Gy SBRT to primary tumor, nephrectomy 4 weeks later. The input for sequencing was blood, taken from a patient whose treatment included radiotherapy and nephrectomy. The receptors come from a woman aged 70 to 79 with renal cell carcinoma.

The V call is TRBV30, the J call TRBJ2-1; D is possibly TRBD2 (6 bases). Germline loops: CDR1 GTSNPN, CDR2 SVGIG (reference sequence). The V end lost 7 bases, the J end lost 0 bases, and 19 bases lay between the germline ends. The CDR3 length is 16 residues. CDR3 in amino acids: CAYRGSGGSSYNEQFF. CDR3 sequence (DNA): TGTGCCTATAGGGGTAGCGGAGGGAGCTCCTACAATGAGCAGTTCTTC.

The chain carries TRBV27 and TRBJ2-7, with 7 bases identical to TRBD1. Germline CDR1 is MNHEY and CDR2 is SMNVEV (reference sequence). This CDR3 is 15 amino acids long. V trimming: 5 bases; J trimming: 2 bases; junction bases outside the gene matches: 9. The CDR3 here is CASSTPGQRTYEQYF. The CDR3 nucleotides read TGTGCCAGCAGTACTCCGGGACAGCGCACCTACGAGCAGTACTTC.

The count of this clone is one. The J gene is TRBJ1-2, the V gene TRBV5-4, with D unclear. CDR3 length: 11 amino acids. Germline V gene sequence: CDR1 SGHNT, CDR2 YYREEE (reference sequence). Trimming took 3 bases from V and 6 from J, leaving 6 bases between them. CDR3 nucleotides: TGTGCCAGCAGCTCATCCGATGGCTACACCTTC. This codes for CASSSSDGYTF.

J is TRBJ1-2 and V is TRBV7-2; D not certain. V lost 4 bases and J lost 2, with 8 bases in between. Germline lookup yields CDR1 SGHTA and CDR2 FQGNSA. CDR3 length: 13 residues. The CDR3 DNA reads as TGTGCCAGCAGCTCCGGACCGAACTATGGCTACACCTTC. Encoded protein: CASSSGPNYGYTF.

In its sample, this clone was seen once. The chain has TRBV6-5 and TRBJ1-1, with unresolved D. The ends were cut back, 8 bases at V and 7 bases at J, with 20 bases in the middle. The CDR3 is 14 amino acids. Germline values: CDR1 MNHEY, CDR2 SVGAGI. In DNA, the CDR3 is TGTGCCAGCGGGAGCAATGAGGCGCACGGTGAAGCTTTCTTT. The encoded protein is CASGSNEAHGEAFF.

The count of this clone is one. The genes are TRBV6-1 and TRBJ2-5, with 13 bases aligning to TRBD2. The CDR3 covers 15 residues. The ends lost 4 bases at V and 6 bases at J; junction bases unmatched: 5. Germline CDR1 is MNHNS and CDR2 is SASEGT. This CDR3 is CASSGTSGGAKTQYF. The CDR3 nucleotides read TGTGCCAGCAGTGGAACTAGCGGGGGGGCCAAGACCCAGTACTTC.

The chain employs TRBV7-7 and TRBJ2-1; no definite D call. Germline V gene sequence: CDR1 SSHAT, CDR2 FNYEAQ (reference sequence). V lost 5 bases to trimming and J lost 3 bases, with 11 bases between them. The CDR3 contains 14 residues. The CDR3 DNA reads TGTGCCAGCAGCCCCGACGAGAACTACAATGAGCAGTTCTTC. Encoded protein: CASSPDENYNEQFF.

This clone was found a few times. The chain joins TRBV7-9 to TRBJ2-7; D is undetermined. Germline-derived CDR1 and CDR2 are SEHNR and FQNEAQ (reference sequence). This CDR3 region has 11 residues. The germline V and J ends were trimmed by 5 bases and 4 bases, with 6 bases remaining between them. Here the CDR3 reads CASSLDYEQYF. The DNA for the CDR3 is TGTGCCAGCAGCCTCGATTACGAGCAGTACTTC.

The rearrangement uses TRBV6-1 and TRBJ2-5, with 8 bases that match TRBD2. Per germline, CDR1 MNHNS and CDR2 SASEGT. V lost 6 bases to trimming and J lost 1 base; unmatched junction nucleotides: 4. This CDR3 spans 14 amino acids. CDR3 in amino acids: CASRRTSGQETQYF. As DNA, the CDR3 is TGTGCCAGCAGACGTACTAGCGGCCAAGAGACCCAGTACTTC.